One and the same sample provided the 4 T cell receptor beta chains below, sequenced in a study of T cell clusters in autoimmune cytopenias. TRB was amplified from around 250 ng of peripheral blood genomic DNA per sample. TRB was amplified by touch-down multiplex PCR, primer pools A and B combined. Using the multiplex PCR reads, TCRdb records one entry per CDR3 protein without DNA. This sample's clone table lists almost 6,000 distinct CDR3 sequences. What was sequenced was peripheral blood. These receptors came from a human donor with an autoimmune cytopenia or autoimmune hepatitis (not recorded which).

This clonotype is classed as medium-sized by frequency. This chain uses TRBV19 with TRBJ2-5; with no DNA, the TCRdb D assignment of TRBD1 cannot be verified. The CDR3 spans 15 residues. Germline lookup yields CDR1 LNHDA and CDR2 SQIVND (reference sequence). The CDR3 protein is CASSIQATGQETQYF.

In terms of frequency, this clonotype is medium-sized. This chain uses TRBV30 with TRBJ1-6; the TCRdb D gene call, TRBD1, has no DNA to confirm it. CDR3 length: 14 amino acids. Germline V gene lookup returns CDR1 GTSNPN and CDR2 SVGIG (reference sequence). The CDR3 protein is CAWSVQQGNSPLHF.

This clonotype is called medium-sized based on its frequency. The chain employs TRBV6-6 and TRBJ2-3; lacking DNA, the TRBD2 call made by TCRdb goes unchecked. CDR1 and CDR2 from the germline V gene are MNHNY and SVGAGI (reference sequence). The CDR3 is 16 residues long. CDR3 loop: CASSYMGLAGGDTQYF.

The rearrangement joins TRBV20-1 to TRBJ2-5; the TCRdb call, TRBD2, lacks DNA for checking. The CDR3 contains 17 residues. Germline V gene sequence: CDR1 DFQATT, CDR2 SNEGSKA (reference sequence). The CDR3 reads CSAREMLAGDGQETQYF.